These 7 T cell receptor beta chains were all obtained from the same sample, sequenced in a study of blood T cells in healthy people across ages. A sample-barcoded 5' primer and a J-beta primer mix were used in a second PCR of roughly 6 to 11 cycles. MiXCR, run by TCRdb on the 5' RACE reads, gives a single entry per CDR3 protein. The data show 600,000 or so distinct CDR3 sequences, with approximately 30% seen just once and around a sixth held by the top ten. Sequencing was done on a sample of blood. These receptors originate from a woman of 80 years or more in good health.

The table lists this clonotype with a few counts. This may come from a read error, since a much larger clone is one base off. CDR3 in amino acids: CASSLTADRRICYEQYF. CDR3 in DNA: TGTGCCAGCAGCTTAACGGCCGACAGGCGGATATGCTACGAGCAGTACTTC. The genes are TRBV7-2 and TRBJ2-7, with D maybe TRBD1 (6 bases). The CDR3 has 17 residues. The germline gives CDR1 SGHTA, CDR2 FQGNSA. Trimming stripped 2 bases from V and 3 bases from J, with 20 bases between.

The chain has TRBV12-3 or TRBV12-4 and TRBJ1-5, with D unresolved. There are 14 residues in the CDR3. V was pared by 5 bases and J by 1 base, with 9 bases between. The CDR3 here is CASSIRRSNQPQHF. DNA of the CDR3: TGTGCCAGCAGTATCCGACGGAGCAATCAGCCCCAGCATTTT.

V and J are TRBV4-2 and TRBJ2-1; no reliable D call. This CDR3 is 14 amino acids long. V lost 0 bases and J lost 8, with 11 bases in between. The V gene's germline CDR1 is LGHNA and CDR2 YNFKEQ. CDR3 residues: CASSQEDPADEQFF. In nucleotides, the CDR3 is TGTGCCAGCAGCCAAGAGGACCCGGCGGATGAGCAGTTCTTC.

The rearrangement joins TRBV5-4 to TRBJ2-7, with TRBD2 identical over 10 bases. V dropped 0 bases and J dropped 6; count of bases not matched to a gene: 9. Looked up from germline, CDR1 is SGHNT and CDR2 is YYREEE (reference sequence). The CDR3 covers 16 residues. This chain's CDR3 is CASSLEPSGGSREQYF. The CDR3 bases are TGTGCCAGCAGCTTGGAGCCTAGCGGGGGCTCCCGCGAGCAGTACTTC.

The chain recombines TRBV30 with TRBJ1-4; D is unclear. V dropped 1 base and J dropped 0 bases, with 9 bases sitting between them. In germline, CDR1 is GTSNPN, CDR2 SVGIG (reference sequence). This CDR3 has 15 amino acids. Here the CDR3 DNA reads TGTGCCTGGAGTGACTCCATCGCAACTAATGAAAAACTGTTTTTT. It yields the protein CAWSDSIATNEKLFF.

J is TRBJ2-4 and V is TRBV5-1; D is perhaps TRBD1 or TRBD2 (6 bases each). The J call may be in error: the DNA end matches TRBJ2-7 better. Germline V gene lookup returns CDR1 SGHRS and CDR2 YFSETQ. CDR3 length: 15 amino acids. For the CDR3, the DNA is TGCGCCAGCAGCTTGGGCGGGACAAGTCTCTACGAGCAGTACTTC. It specifies CASSLGGTSLYEQYF.

CDR3 sequence: CAGTSTGGKTEAFF. CDR3 coding DNA: TGTGCCGGCACCTCGACAGGGGGTAAGACTGAAGCTTTCTTT. The V gene is TRBV5-6, the J gene TRBJ1-1; 9 positions match TRBD1. V lost 10 bases to trimming and J lost 5 bases; unmatched junction nucleotides: 12. This CDR3 spans 14 amino acids. The germline CDR1 and CDR2 sequences are SGHDT and YYEEEE. Filled out from reference TRBV5-6 and TRBJ1-1, the complete variable domain reads DAGVTQSPTHLIKTRGQQVTLRCSPKSGHDTVSWYQQALGQGPQFIFQYYEEEERQRGNFPDRFSGHQFPNYSSELNVNALLLGDSALYLCAGTSTGGKTEAFFGQGTRLTVV.